These T cell receptor beta chains were read from a single sample in a study of blood T cell repertoires in COVID-19. Assay used: immunoSEQ multiplex PCR; TCRdb lists only in-frame clones, some missing. The data show fewer than 200,000 clones, roughly 86% seen once. Sequencing was performed on peripheral blood. The receptors come from a woman older than 75 with COVID-19, enrolled during active disease. CDR3s include the opening cysteine and the closing phenylalanine or tryptophan. D genes are given only for firm matches. The size field is filled for only some rows; it gives once, few, many or a size class.

NA,TRBD1,TRBJ2-3,TRBV5-1,CASSVRPGTGGLDTQYF,TGCGCCAGCAGCGTCCGTCCCGGGACAGGGGGCTTAGATACGCAGTATTTT
once,NA,TRBJ1-3,TRBV28,CASRNPTGSGLSGNTIYF,TGTGCCAGCAGAAACCCCACAGGGAGCGGACTCTCTGGAAACACCATATATTTT
NA,NA,TRBJ1-2,TRBV28,CASSTKSSYYGYTF,TGTGCCAGCAGCACAAAATCGTCCTACTATGGCTACACCTTC
NA,TRBD2,TRBJ2-1,TRBV24-1,CATSDPTSGRQFF,TGTGCCACCAGTGATCCGACTAGCGGTCGGCAGTTCTTC
NA,TRBD1,TRBJ1-1,TRBV12-3/TRBV12-4,CASSTDRDTEAFF,TGTGCCAGCAGTACGGACAGGGACACTGAAGCTTTCTTT
NA,NA,TRBJ1-1,TRBV7-2,CASSLAGQQGTEAFF,TGTGCCAGCAGCTTAGCAGGCCAGCAGGGTACTGAAGCTTTCTTT
NA,TRBD2,TRBJ2-1,TRBV7-9,CASGMAGGPNEQFF,TGTGCCAGCGGGATGGCGGGAGGGCCCAATGAGCAGTTCTTC
NA,TRBD2,TRBJ2-2,TRBV7-9,CASTNRVGLAGVRTGELFF,TGTGCCAGCACCAATAGAGTGGGACTAGCGGGAGTACGCACCGGGGAGCTGTTTTTT
NA,TRBD1,TRBJ1-1,TRBV6-5,CASAWGQTMNTEAFF,TGTGCCAGCGCCTGGGGACAGACCATGAACACTGAAGCTTTCTTT
NA,NA,TRBJ2-6,TRBV5-8,CASSLVQAGANVLTF,TGTGCCAGCAGCTTGGTACAGGCTGGGGCCAACGTCCTGACTTTC
NA,NA,TRBJ2-7,TRBV10-3,CASQGGGTTYEQYF,TGTGCCTCACAGGGGGGCGGGACTACCTACGAGCAGTACTTC
NA,TRBD1,TRBJ2-1,TRBV6-5,CASTPDRVTNEQFF,TGTGCCAGCACCCCGGACAGGGTAACCAATGAGCAGTTCTTC
few,NA,TRBJ1-1,TRBV6-5,CASTSQGKGAEAFF,TGTGCCAGCACCTCCCAGGGGAAAGGAGCTGAAGCTTTCTTT
NA,NA,TRBJ1-2,TRBV18,CASSPRQANYGYTF,TGTGCCAGCTCACCTCGACAGGCGAACTATGGCTACACCTTC
once,NA,TRBJ2-7,TRBV5-6,CASSLRGPYEQYF,TGTGCCAGCAGCTTACGAGGCCCCTACGAGCAGTACTTC
once,TRBD1,TRBJ2-5,TRBV7-9,CASSPGGGETQYF,TGTGCCAGCAGCCCAGGGGGTGGCGAGACCCAGTACTTC
NA,TRBD1,TRBJ1-4,TRBV4-1,CASRRTGGNEKLFF,TGCGCCAGCAGACGCACAGGGGGAAATGAAAAACTGTTTTTT
NA,NA,TRBJ1-1,TRBV19,CASGGRVDTEAFF,TGTGCCAGTGGTGGCAGGGTGGACACTGAAGCTTTCTTT
NA,TRBD2,TRBJ2-1,TRBV6-5,CASTLTGTSGTEQFF,TGTGCCAGCACATTAACCGGGACTAGCGGCACTGAGCAGTTCTTC
NA,TRBD1,TRBJ2-7,TRBV27,CATCPGTGCYEQYF,TGTGCCACATGCCCCGGGACAGGGTGTTACGAGCAGTACTTC
few,TRBD1,TRBJ2-1,TRBV4-3,CASSQGDRGDNEQFF,TGCGCCAGCAGCCAAGGGGACAGGGGAGACAATGAGCAGTTCTTC
NA,TRBD1,TRBJ1-2,TRBV19,CASSILTGISYGYTF,TGTGCCAGTAGTATTCTGACAGGGATCAGTTATGGCTACACCTTC
NA,NA,TRBJ2-5,TRBV28,CASSFRYSPQETQYF,TGTGCCAGCAGTTTTCGGTATTCTCCTCAAGAGACCCAGTACTTC
NA,TRBD1,TRBJ1-4,TRBV3-1/TRBV3-2,CASSQGGTGANEKLFF,TGTGCCAGCAGCCAAGGGGGCACAGGGGCTAATGAAAAACTGTTTTTT
NA,NA,TRBJ2-1,TRBV7-2,CASSQRLEQFF,TGTGCCAGCAGCCAGAGACTCGAGCAGTTCTTC
NA,TRBD1,TRBJ1-4,TRBV11-3,CASSLGTGTAEKLFF,TGTGCCAGCAGCTTAGGAACCGGGACAGCAGAAAAACTGTTTTTT
NA,NA,TRBJ2-1,TRBV9,CASSVAPETVEQFF,TGTGCCAGCAGCGTAGCGCCCGAAACTGTTGAGCAGTTCTTC